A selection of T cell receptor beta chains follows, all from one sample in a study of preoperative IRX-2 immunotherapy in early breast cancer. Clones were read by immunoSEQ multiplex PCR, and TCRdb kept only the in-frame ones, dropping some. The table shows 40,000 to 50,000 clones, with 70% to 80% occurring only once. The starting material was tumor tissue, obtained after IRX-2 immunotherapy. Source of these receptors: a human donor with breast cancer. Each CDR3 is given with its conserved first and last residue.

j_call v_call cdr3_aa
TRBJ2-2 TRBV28 CASSHRGFNGELFF
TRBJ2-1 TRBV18 CASSPPSTRGPNEQFF
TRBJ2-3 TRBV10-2 CASSRGGTDTQYF
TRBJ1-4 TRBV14 CASSPRSKGEKLFF
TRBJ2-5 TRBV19 CASRQSGETQYF
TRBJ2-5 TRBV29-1 CSAYRTSGSIGAQYF
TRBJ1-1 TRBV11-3 CASSSWLATTEAFF
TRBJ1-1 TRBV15 CATSRSRTGTEAFF
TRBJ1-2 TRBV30 CAWRSTRNYGYTF
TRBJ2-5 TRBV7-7 CASSAGTGLAGGQETQYF
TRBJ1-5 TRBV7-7 CASSLRGQTLYSNQPQHF
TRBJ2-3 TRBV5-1 CASSLQTGGTDTQYF
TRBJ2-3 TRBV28 CASSLGGAGTQYF
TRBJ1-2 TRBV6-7 CVSSPYLRVDYGYTF
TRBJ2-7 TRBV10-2 CASSVRGSGDEQYF
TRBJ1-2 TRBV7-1 CASSLPRINYGYTF
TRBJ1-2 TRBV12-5 CASGLYDLGGYTF
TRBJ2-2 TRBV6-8 CASRPTGLGELFF
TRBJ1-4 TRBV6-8 CASSDVSGRGLGEKLFF
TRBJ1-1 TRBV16 CASRMGSSNEAFF
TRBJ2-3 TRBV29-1 CSVAGLAGSGRSQYF
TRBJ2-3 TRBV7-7 CASSFFASRGGDTQYF
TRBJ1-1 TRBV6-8 CASRRSGSEAFF
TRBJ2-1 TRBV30 CAWAGTEVYNEQFF
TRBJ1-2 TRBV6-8 CASRDSPYGYTF
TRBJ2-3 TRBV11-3 CASSLGRMDRTRDTQYF
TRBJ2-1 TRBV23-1 CASSPGLAGDGEQFF
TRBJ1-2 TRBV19 CASSIRGTAGGYTF
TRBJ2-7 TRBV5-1 CASSLYSSGNEQYF
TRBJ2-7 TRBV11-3 CASSFAEGTYEQYF
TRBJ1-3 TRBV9 CASSPTGAGNTIYF
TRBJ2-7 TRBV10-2 CASSRQTNYEQYF